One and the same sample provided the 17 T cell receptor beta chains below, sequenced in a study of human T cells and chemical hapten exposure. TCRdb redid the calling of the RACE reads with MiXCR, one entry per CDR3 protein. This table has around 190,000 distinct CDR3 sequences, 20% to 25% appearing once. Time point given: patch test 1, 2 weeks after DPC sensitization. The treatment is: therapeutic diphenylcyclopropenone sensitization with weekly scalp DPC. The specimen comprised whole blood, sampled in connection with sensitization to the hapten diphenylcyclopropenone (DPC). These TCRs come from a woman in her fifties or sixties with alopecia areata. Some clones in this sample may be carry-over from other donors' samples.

CDR3 protein: CASSQERMRGYEQYF. CDR3 nucleotide sequence: TGTGCCAGCAGCCAAGAGCGTATGCGGGGCTACGAGCAGTACTTC. V and J are TRBV3-1 and TRBJ2-7; D is perhaps TRBD2 (6 bases). Germline lookup yields CDR1 LGHDT and CDR2 YNNKEL (reference sequence). CDR3 length: 15 amino acids. V lost 0 bases and J lost 3, with 12 bases in between.

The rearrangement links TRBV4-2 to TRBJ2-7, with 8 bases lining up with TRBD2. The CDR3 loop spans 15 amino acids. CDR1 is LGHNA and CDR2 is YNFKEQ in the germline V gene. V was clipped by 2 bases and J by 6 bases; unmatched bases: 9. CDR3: CASSQRRGLAGEQYF. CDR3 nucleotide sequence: TGTGCCAGCAGCCAAAGACGTGGACTAGCCGGCGAGCAGTACTTC.

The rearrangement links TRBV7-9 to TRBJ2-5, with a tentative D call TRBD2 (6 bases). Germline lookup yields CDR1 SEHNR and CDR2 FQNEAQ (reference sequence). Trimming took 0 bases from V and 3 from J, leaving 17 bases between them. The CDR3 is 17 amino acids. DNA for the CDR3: TGTGCCAGCAGCTTAGCGCTCCCCGGGACTTCCAAAGAGACCCAGTACTTC. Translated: CASSLALPGTSKETQYF.

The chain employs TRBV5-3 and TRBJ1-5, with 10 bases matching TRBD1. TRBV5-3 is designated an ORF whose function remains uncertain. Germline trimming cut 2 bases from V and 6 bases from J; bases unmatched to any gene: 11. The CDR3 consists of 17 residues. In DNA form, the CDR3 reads TGTGCCAGAAGCTTATTCCTTCGGGACAGGGGAACTCAGCCCCAGCATTTT. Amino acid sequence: CARSLFLRDRGTQPQHF.

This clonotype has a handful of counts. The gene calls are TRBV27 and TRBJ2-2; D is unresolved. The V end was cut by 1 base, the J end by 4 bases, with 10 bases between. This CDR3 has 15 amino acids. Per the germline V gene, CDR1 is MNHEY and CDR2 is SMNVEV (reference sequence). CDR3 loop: CASSLFGSSTGELFF. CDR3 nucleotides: TGTGCCAGCAGTTTATTTGGTAGCTCCACCGGGGAGCTGTTTTTT.

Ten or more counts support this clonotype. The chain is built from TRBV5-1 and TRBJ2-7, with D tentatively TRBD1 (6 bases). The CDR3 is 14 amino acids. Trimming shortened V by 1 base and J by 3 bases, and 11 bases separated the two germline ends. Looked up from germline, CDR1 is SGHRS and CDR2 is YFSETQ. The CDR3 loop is CASSLTGLVYEQYF. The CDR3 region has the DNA TGCGCCAGCAGCTTGACAGGGTTGGTCTACGAGCAGTACTTC.

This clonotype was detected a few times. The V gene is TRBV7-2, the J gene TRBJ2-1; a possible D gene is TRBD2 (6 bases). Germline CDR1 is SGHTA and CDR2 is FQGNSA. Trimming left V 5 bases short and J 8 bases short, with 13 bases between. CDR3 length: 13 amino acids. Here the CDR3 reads CASSTRTSYEQFF. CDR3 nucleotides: TGTGCCAGCAGCACCCGAACTAGCTATGAGCAGTTCTTC.

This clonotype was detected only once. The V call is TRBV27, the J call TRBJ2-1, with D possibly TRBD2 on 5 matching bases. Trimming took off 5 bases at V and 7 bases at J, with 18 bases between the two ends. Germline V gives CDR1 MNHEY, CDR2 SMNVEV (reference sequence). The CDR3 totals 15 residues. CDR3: CASSTVAYRWNEQFF. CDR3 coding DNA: TGTGCCAGCAGTACCGTAGCGTACCGCTGGAATGAGCAGTTCTTC.

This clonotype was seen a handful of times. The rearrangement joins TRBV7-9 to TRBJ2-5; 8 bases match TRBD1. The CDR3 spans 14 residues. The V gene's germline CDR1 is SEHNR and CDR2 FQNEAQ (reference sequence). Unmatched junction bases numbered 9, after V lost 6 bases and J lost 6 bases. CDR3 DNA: TGTGCCAGCAGATCAGGGGGCCTCGCCCAGACCCAGTACTTC. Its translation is CASRSGGLAQTQYF.

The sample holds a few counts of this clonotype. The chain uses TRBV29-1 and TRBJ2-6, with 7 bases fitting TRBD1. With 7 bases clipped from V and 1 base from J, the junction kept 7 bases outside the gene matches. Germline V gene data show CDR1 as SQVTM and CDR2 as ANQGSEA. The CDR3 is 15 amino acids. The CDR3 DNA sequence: TGCAGCGCTACGACAGGGCGGTCTGGGGCCAACGTCCTGACTTTC. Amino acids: CSATTGRSGANVLTF.

CDR3 sequence reads: CASSLRPALNTEAFF. The CDR3 DNA reads TGTGCCAGCAGCCTCAGGCCGGCTTTGAACACTGAAGCTTTCTTT. This chain links TRBV7-9 with TRBJ1-1, with no clear D. V lost 5 bases and J lost 0, with 13 bases in between. Per germline, CDR1 SEHNR and CDR2 FQNEAQ (reference sequence). The CDR3 runs to 15 residues.

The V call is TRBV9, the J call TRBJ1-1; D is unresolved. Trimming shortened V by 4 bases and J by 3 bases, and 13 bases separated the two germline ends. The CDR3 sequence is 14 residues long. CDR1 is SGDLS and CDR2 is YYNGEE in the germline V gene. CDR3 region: CASSFTDFYTEAFF. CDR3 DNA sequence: TGTGCCAGCAGCTTCACAGATTTTTACACTGAAGCTTTCTTT.

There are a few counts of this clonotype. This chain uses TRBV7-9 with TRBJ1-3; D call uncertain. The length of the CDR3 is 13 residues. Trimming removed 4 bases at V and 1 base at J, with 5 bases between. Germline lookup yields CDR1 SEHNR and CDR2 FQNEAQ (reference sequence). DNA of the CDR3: TGTGCCAGCAGCTCTGGATCTGGAAACACCATATATTTT. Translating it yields CASSSGSGNTIYF. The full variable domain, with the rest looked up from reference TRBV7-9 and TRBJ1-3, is DTGVSQNPRHKITKRGQNVTFRCDPISEHNRLYWYRQTLGQGPEFLTYFQNEAQLEKSRLLSDRFSAERPKGSFSTLEIQRTEQGDSAMYLCASSSGSGNTIYFGEGSWLTVV.

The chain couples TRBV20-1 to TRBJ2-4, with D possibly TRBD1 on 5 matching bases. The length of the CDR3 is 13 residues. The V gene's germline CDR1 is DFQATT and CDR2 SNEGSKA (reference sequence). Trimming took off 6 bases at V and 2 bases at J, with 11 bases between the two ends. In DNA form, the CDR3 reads TGCAGTGCGTCAACAGGTTCCAAAAACATTCAGTACTTC. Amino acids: CSASTGSKNIQYF.

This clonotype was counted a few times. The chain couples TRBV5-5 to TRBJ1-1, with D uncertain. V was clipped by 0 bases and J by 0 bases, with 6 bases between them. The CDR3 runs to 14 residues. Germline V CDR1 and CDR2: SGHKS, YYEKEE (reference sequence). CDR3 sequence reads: CASSLEQMNTEAFF. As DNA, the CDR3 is TGTGCCAGCAGCTTGGAGCAAATGAACACTGAAGCTTTCTTT.

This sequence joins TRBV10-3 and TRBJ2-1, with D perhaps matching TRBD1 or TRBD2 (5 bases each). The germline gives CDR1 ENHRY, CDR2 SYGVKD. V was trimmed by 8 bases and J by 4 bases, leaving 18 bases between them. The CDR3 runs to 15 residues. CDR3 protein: CAISLRGGSYNEQFF. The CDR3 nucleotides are TGTGCCATCTCTCTCCGTGGGGGATCGTACAATGAGCAGTTCTTC.

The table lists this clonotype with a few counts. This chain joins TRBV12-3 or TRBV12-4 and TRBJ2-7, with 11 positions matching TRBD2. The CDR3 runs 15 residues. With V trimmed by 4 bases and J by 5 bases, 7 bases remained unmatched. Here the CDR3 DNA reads TGTGCCAGCAGTTCCAAGACTAGCGGGAAGGACGAGCAGTACTTC. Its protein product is CASSSKTSGKDEQYF.